The sample holds a few counts of the clone carrying this TCR beta chain. Antigen unknown. Germline CDR1 and CDR2: MDHEN and SYDVKM. This CDR3 region has 14 residues. V was cut by 3 bases and J by 0 bases, with 8 bases left in between. The protocol was immunoSEQ multiplex PCR, while the TCRdb copy is restricted to in-frame clones and leaves out a portion. The sample records fewer than 25,000 clones, 70% to 90% being singletons. This sample was taken from a study of OX40 agonist ivuxolimab in advanced cancers. Study as a whole: Partial responses were observed in three patients, of whom one had hepatocellular carcinoma and two had cutaneous melanoma. Whole-study findings and limits: The expanded peripheral T cells' antigen specificity was not determined.

The TCR comes from an adult with an advanced solid tumor such as melanoma, head and neck, liver or kidney cancer. The input for sequencing was CD4+ or CD8+ T cells sorted from blood, taken in a trial of the OX40 agonist ivuxolimab. V usage is TRBV28 and J usage is TRBJ1-1; no reliable D call. CDR3 DNA sequence: TGTGCCAGCAGTTTGGAACCTTTGAACACTGAAGCTTTCTTT. Encoded protein: CASSLEPLNTEAFF. The whole variable domain, filled in from reference TRBV28 and TRBJ1-1, reads DVKVTQSSRYLVKRTGEKVFLECVQDMDHENMFWYRQDPGLGLRLIYFSYDVKMKEKGDIPEGYSVSREKKERFSLILESASTNQTSMYLCASSLEPLNTEAFFGQGTRLTVV.